The clone carrying this TCR beta chain was counted ten times or more. TCRdb redid the calling of the RACE reads with MiXCR, one entry per CDR3 protein. In the table there are about 84,000 distinct CDR3 sequences, under 11% of which are singletons. There are 16 residues in the CDR3. V was pared by 8 bases and J by 2 bases, with 13 bases of the junction left unmatched. The sample belongs to a study of human T cells and chemical hapten exposure. Time point indicated: patch test 2, 6 weeks after DPC sensitization. Treatment: therapeutic diphenylcyclopropenone sensitization with weekly scalp DPC. The clonotype comes from a woman in her forties or fifties with alopecia areata. Some clones in this sample may be carry-over from other donors' samples. The specimen comprised whole blood, sampled in connection with sensitization to the hapten diphenylcyclopropenone (DPC). This chain links TRBV12-3 or TRBV12-4 with TRBJ1-2; 8 nucleotides match TRBD1. This chain's CDR3 is CASSPQTGGSNYGYTF. The CDR3 DNA sequence: TGTGCCAGCTCCCCTCAAACAGGGGGAAGCAACTATGGCTACACCTTC.